This T cell receptor (beta chain) was retrieved from a study of CD8 T cells in Susac syndrome (dated by TCRdb to about 2019). Broadly, across the study: Whether CD8+ T cell activation and differentiation in Susac syndrome was antigen driven was tested using repertoire sequencing. The study compared CD8+ T cell repertoire clonality among 12 healthy donors, roughly 14 Susac syndrome patients and some 16 multiple sclerosis patients. General study outcomes and caveats: The study acknowledged that relatively few individuals were included in the TCR sequencing and HLA analysis.

A note on this clonotype: Its antigen is not yet known. Nothing much larger sits one base from this clone, and base qualities are not available.

RNA was extracted using the RNeasy kit, and about 0.5 to 1 ug of the RNA was reverse transcribed with random hexamers. The immunoSEQ multiplex PCR assay, covering 54 Vbeta and 13 Jbeta segments, was used to amplify TCR beta CDR3 regions. PCR amplification bias was corrected by using a synthetic template baseline for primer optimization and computational correction. As for how the authors treated the data: Only productive sequences were kept, with reads annotated to V, D and J genes according to IMGT and analyzed in immunoSEQ Analyzer. Clonality was calculated as one minus the Shannon entropy normalized by log2 of the number of productive unique sequences. For each patient and control, public and private clones were evaluated among the 100 most prevalent clones. Susac-specific clones were defined as absent from healthy and MS cohorts, approximately 1,000 published viral clones and other ImmuneACCESS disease sequences. Using fastp at Q25 and MiXCR, TCRdb reprocessed the public reads and kept productive beta chains. All rows with the same CDR3 protein become a single entry with the most common DNA and genes. None of the V and J calls come from the authors' own analysis; TCRdb made them. The sample table lists approximately 120,000 distinct CDR3 sequences, just over 90% of them with a count of one. The ten most abundant clones make up approximately 0.29% of the sample.

Peripheral blood CD8+ and CD4+ T cells from healthy donors, Susac syndrome patients and multiple sclerosis patients were profiled by high-throughput TCR beta sequencing. Treatment-naive patients with stable or active relapsing-remitting disease fulfilling revised McDonald criteria were used as multiple sclerosis controls. Bulk CD8+ and CD4+ T cells were purified by magnetic negative isolation, while CD8+ TEMRA cells were enriched using FACS. Blood was drawn into EDTA tubes, processed within 24 hours, and PBMCs were isolated by density gradient centrifugation. PBMCs destined for TCR sequencing were cryopreserved in liquid nitrogen and later thawed in a 37 °C water bath. A purity of at least 90% was achieved for sorted or isolated CD4+, CD8+ and CD8+ TEMRA cells. Germline trimming amounts to 5 bases on V and 6 bases on J, with 11 as the count of junction bases outside the gene matches. Including cysteine and phenylalanine, the CDR3 has 16 amino acids. Only the CDR3 portion is preserved as DNA: 48 bases, with reading frame beginning at the first base. CDR1 and CDR2 are drawn from the germline V gene (reference sequence): SEHNR, FQNEAQ.

The sequence links TRBV7-9 to TRBJ2-2, and 8 junctional nucleotides match TRBD2. The sequence was collected from a human donor with multiple sclerosis. Sample: CD8+ T cells from PBMCs. The DNA sequence is as follows: TGTGCCAGCAGCCCCCTCCGGGGGGGAGAGTCCGGGGAGCTGTTTTTT. This translates into CASSPLRGGESGELFF. Joined to the reference TRBV7-9 and TRBJ2-2 proteins, this CDR3 gives the full variable domain: DTGVSQNPRHKITKRGQNVTFRCDPISEHNRLYWYRQTLGQGPEFLTYFQNEAQLEKSRLLSDRFSAERPKGSFSTLEIQRTEQGDSAMYLCASSPLRGGESGELFFGEGSRLTVL.